This T cell receptor beta chain originates from a study of blood T cell repertoires in COVID-19. Profiled with immunoSEQ multiplex PCR; TCRdb holds only in-frame clones, not every one. The sample contains around 81,000 clones, around four fifths of which appear only once. The CDR3 is 14 residues long. The V and J ends lost 6 bases and 8 bases respectively, with 16 bases between them. Germline lookup yields CDR1 LNHDA and CDR2 SQIVND (reference sequence). The sequence was obtained from a man between 45 and 60 years old with acute or convalescent COVID-19. The chain couples TRBV19 to TRBJ1-4; the D gene is possibly TRBD1 (6 bases). The sequenced material came from peripheral blood. CDR3 loop: CASSPQGREEKLFF. DNA for the CDR3: TGTGCCAGTAGCCCACAGGGTAGGGAAGAAAAACTGTTTTTT.